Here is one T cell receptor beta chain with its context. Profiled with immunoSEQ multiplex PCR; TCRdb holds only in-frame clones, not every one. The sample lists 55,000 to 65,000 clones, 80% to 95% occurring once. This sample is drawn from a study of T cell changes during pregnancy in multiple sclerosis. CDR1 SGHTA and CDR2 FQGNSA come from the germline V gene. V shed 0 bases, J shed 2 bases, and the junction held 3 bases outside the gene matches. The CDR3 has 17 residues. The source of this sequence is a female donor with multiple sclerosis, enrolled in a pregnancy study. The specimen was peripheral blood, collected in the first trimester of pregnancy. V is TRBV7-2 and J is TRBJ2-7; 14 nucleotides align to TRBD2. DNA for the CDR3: TGTGCCAGCAGCTTAGCTCAGGGACTAGCGGGAGCCTACGAGCAGTACTTC. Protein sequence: CASSLAQGLAGAYEQYF.